This T cell receptor beta chain was sequenced in a study of shared clonotypes between healthy human individuals (dated by TCRdb to 2018 to 2020). With respect to the entire study: Three men and a couple of women, aged 18 to 49 years, made up the cohort. Between about 0.85 and 8.9 billion PBMCs per donor were obtained by leukapheresis. To estimate repertoire size and how much clonotype sharing occurs between individuals, the study deeply sequenced the blood TCR repertoires of five healthy adults. For each donor, CD4 naive and CD4 memory were each run on three plates, CD8 naive on two plates, and CD8 memory on one plate. To increase sequencing depth and limit assay-specific biases, different laboratories used diverse techniques to prepare libraries and sequence TCR repertoires. What the study reported, not specific to this receptor: When a handful of donors were compared, the shared fraction of clonotypes was about 5% for naive CD4, approximately 3.3% for naive CD8, about 2.5% for memory CD4, and less than 0.5% for memory CD8. The genetic and exposure-history diversity represented was limited by the small number of donors. Clonotypes shared by all four sorted-subset donors showed higher generation probabilities than non-shared clonotypes. Pairwise subsampling led to the expectation that sequencing depth would affect the degree of clonotype sharing among donors. Incomplete sequencing was indicated by rarefaction of sorted-subset datasets, despite the large sequencing depth. Sampling was restricted to blood, and TCR repertoires in tissues likely differ from the TCR repertoires found in blood. Naive subsets generally had larger estimated clonotype richness than memory subsets.

CD8 naive samples were obtained by positive selection for CCR7 among CD45RO-negative cells, yielding a CD45RA+CCR7+ population from which TemRA cells were excluded. The donors were healthy, HIV-negative adults who had no recently reported acute infections or vaccinations. All donors were Caucasian adults living in Nashville, Tennessee, USA. Blood was obtained by leukapheresis, after which PBMCs were separated by Ficoll-Histopaque density gradient centrifugation and cryopreserved in liquid nitrogen vapor phase. Analytical flow cytometry was used to check the purity and quantity of every magnetically sorted T cell population. From each sorted fraction, genomic DNA was isolated and quantified by UV absorbance on a Nanodrop 2000c. Trimming removed 4 bases from V and 4 bases from J, leaving 11 bases between the germline ends. Including cysteine and phenylalanine, the CDR3 has 12 amino acids. The kept DNA is CDR3 alone, 36 bases in frame from the first base. CDR1 and CDR2 are drawn from the germline V gene: SQVTM, ANQGSEA.

Using the deep immunoSEQ assay, TCR CDR3 regions were amplified from genomic DNA by multiplex PCR. Genomic DNA extracted from each cell subset was distributed evenly over all wells of several immunoSEQ 96-well plates, and each plate served as one replicate. For sorted subsets, around 200 ng genomic DNA, equal to tens of thousands of T cell genomes, was loaded into each replicate PCR. Purified libraries were measured with a Qubit 3.0 fluorometer, size-checked on a Bioanalyzer 2100, and measured again with the KAPA Library Quantification kit. A separate single-read 150-cycle Illumina NextSeq 550 flow cell was used to sequence each immunoSEQ 96-well plate. As for the original processing: Because only junctional sequences without quality scores were contained in the immunoSEQ output, filtering matching that applied to full-length reads could not be performed. To assign V/J genes and CDR3, sequences were annotated against IMGT germline references using PyIR, a Python wrapper for IgBLAST v1.9. Reads with weak V/J assignments (E-value above 1e-6), missing CDR3, stop codons, out-of-frame junctions, or ambiguous translated residues were removed. V3J clonotypes were defined as sequences sharing the same inferred V gene, J gene, and CDR3 amino acid sequence. To compute the percentage overlap between repertoires, the number of shared unique clonotypes was divided by the size of the smaller repertoire. Repertoire richness was assessed with RTK rarefaction, the Chao1 estimator, and Recon v2.1 estimates of unobserved clonotypes. OLGA was used to compute generation probabilities for all TCRbeta clonotypes that the gDNA method yielded from a handful of donors. TCRdb limited this immuneACCESS table to in-frame rearrangements with V and J called. A share of clones is missing; checked studies link under half to unresolved V genes, and the rest is unexplained. The V and J calls and the clone size are those of that table, but D and trimming were determined from the DNA. The sample table shows 600,000 or so clones, and approximately 95% are seen once. The top ten constitute approximately 0.11% of the sample.

Turning to this clone: Its antigen is unknown. Base qualities are missing; no much larger clone stands one base away.

The sequencing sample was made of naive CD8+ T cells sorted from blood. Read against the paper, the sample's cell subset or site label means: CD45RA+CCR7+. The chain was built from TRBV29-1 and TRBJ2-7, with TRBD1 tentatively as D gene (6 bases match). The source of this sequence is a woman in her 30s in good health. In nucleotide form, the sequence is TGCAGCGTTGCCCCAAGGGGGTACGAGCAGTACTTC. Its amino acids are CSVAPRGYEQYF.